This T cell receptor beta chain was recovered during a study of blood T cell repertoires in COVID-19. In the study overall: From T cells, B-cell-depleted T cells, or PBMCs came the material, which was cDNA or gDNA.

Per the authors' pipeline: For nucleated cells, counts were estimated from reference gene primer amplification. Some clones are missing from TCRdb's copy, which holds only in-frame ones; the method was immunoSEQ multiplex PCR. V and J calls and clone size are as listed in that table; D and trimming were resolved from the DNA. Of under 95,000 clones in the sample, approximately 80% were seen once. This clone was picked up a small number of times. V dropped 4 bases and J dropped 1 base, with 11 bases sitting between them. Per germline, CDR1 SNHLY and CDR2 FYNNEI. The CDR3 is made up of 15 amino acids. V usage is TRBV2 and J usage is TRBJ2-1; perhaps TRBD2 as D (6 bases). The sequenced sample was peripheral blood. This receptor was obtained from a man aged 45 to 65 with acute or convalescent COVID-19. The CDR3 DNA sequence: TGTGCCAGCAGTGTTTTGGGGGGTTCCTACAATGAGCAGTTCTTC. It yields the protein CASSVLGGSYNEQFF.